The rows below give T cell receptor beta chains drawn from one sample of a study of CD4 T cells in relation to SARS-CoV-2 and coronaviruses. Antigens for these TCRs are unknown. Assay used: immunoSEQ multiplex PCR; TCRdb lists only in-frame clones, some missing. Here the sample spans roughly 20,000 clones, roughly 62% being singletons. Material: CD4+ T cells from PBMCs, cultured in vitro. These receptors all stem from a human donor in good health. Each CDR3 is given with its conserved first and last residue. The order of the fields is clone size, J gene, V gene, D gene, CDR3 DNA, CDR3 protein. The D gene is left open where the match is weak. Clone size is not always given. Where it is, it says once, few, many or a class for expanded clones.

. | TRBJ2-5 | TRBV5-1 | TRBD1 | TGCGCCAGCAGCTCCAGACAGGGGAAAGAGACCCAGTACTTC | CASSSRQGKETQYF
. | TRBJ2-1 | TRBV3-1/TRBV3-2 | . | TGTGCCAGCAGCCACCGATACAATGAGCAGTTCTTC | CASSHRYNEQFF
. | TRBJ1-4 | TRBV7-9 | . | TGTGCCAGCAGCTTAGCGTGGAGGGACCGAGTTGAAAAACTGTTTTTT | CASSLAWRDRVEKLFF
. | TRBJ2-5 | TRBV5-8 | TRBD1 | TGTGCCAGCAGTCCAAGGACAGGGGCAGAGACCCAGTACTTC | CASSPRTGAETQYF
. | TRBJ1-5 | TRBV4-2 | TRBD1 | TGTGCCAGCAGCCAAGACGGGACAGGGGGCGGGAGGAATCAGCCCCAGCATTTT | CASSQDGTGGGRNQPQHF
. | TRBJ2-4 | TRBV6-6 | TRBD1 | TGTGCCAGCAGTCCGGGACAGTCAGGGGCCCGAGCCAAAAACATTCAGTACTTC | CASSPGQSGARAKNIQYF
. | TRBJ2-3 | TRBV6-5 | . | TGTGCCAGCAGTTATGGGGGTTCCACAGATACGCAGTATTTT | CASSYGGSTDTQYF
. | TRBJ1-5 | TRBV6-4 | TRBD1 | TGTGCCAGCAGTGAACAGGGGGGGCAGCCCCAGCATTTT | CASSEQGGQPQHF
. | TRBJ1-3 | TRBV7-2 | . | TGTGCCAGCAGCTTATTTCAGGGGTCAATCTCTGGAAACACCATATATTTT | CASSLFQGSISGNTIYF
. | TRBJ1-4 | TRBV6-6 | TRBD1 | TGTGCCAGCAGTTACCGTCATACAGGGGGCGACGAAAAACTGTTTTTT | CASSYRHTGGDEKLFF
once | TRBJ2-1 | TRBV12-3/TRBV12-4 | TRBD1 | TGTGCCAGCAGCCGAGGGGGCGCAAAGCAGTTCTTC | CASSRGGAKQFF
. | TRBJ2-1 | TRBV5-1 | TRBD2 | TGCGCCAGCAGTTTTAATAGCGGGAGTAACTCCTACAATGAGCAGTTCTTC | CASSFNSGSNSYNEQFF
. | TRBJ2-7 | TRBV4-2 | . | TGTGCCAGCAGCCAAGTTACTGGGGAGGAATCTTGTTTC | CASSQVTGEESCF
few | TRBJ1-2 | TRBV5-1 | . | TGCGCCAGCAGTCCCATTACCGACTATGGCTACACCTTC | CASSPITDYGYTF
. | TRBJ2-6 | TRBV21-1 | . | TGTGCCAGCAGCAAATCGAGCCCTGGGGCCAACGTCCTGACTTTC | CASSKSSPGANVLTF
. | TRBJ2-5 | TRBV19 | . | TGTGCCAGCCACTCAGGACAGCAAGAGACCCAGTACTTC | CASHSGQQETQYF
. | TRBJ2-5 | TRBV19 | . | TGTGCCAGTAGTTACCCAAGTGCCCGGCAAGAGACCCAGTACTTC | CASSYPSARQETQYF
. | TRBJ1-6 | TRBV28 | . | TGTGCCAGCAGGGAGGGGGGAAGCAATTCACCCCTCCACTTT | CASREGGSNSPLHF
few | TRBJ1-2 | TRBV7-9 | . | TGTGCCAGCAGCCTCGGAGGGGATGGCTACACCTTC | CASSLGGDGYTF
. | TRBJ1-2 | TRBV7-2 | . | TGTGCCAGCAGGCCAAGGGAGTACAGGGTTGGTGGCTACACCTTC | CASRPREYRVGGYTF
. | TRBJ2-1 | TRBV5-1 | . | TGCGCCAGCAGCCCATCAGGACTTAGGGAGCAGTTCTTC | CASSPSGLREQFF
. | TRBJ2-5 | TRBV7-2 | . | TGTGCCAGCAGCTCCTGGCCGGGGGACTGGCAGTCCCAAGAGACCCAGTACTTC | CASSSWPGDWQSQETQYF
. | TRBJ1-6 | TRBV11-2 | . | TGTGCCAGCAGGAACCCGTACGCCAGCTCCTATAATTCACCCCTCCACTTT | CASRNPYASSYNSPLHF
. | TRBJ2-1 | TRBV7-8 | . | TGTGCCAGCCACCTTGGAGGGGGTCACTCCTACAATGAGCAGTTCTTC | CASHLGGGHSYNEQFF
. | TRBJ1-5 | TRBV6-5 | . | TGTGCCAGCAGGGGAGGGATAGGTCAGCCCCAGCATTTT | CASRGGIGQPQHF
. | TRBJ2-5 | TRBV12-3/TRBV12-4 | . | TGTGCCAGCAGTCGTAGCCGCGGTGAGACCCAGTACTTC | CASSRSRGETQYF
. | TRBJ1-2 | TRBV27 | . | TGTGCCAGCAGTTTAAACCAGGGGCATGGCTACACCTTC | CASSLNQGHGYTF
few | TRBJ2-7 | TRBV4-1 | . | TGCGCCAGCAGCCAACGGACTGGCTACGAGCAGTACTTC | CASSQRTGYEQYF
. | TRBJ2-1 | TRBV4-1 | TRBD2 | TGCGCCAGCAGCCAAGCAGGACTAGCGGGATACAATGAGCAGTTCTTC | CASSQAGLAGYNEQFF
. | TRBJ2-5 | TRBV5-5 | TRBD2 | TGTGCCAGCAGCCCCCGATGGACTAGCGGGAGGAGGAACCAAGAGACCCAGTACTTC | CASSPRWTSGRRNQETQYF
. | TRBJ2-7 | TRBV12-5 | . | TGTGCTAGTGGTTTAGGTGGGGGTATCGAGCAGTACTTC | CASGLGGGIEQYF
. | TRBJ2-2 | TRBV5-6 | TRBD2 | TGTGCCAGCAGCTTGGGGACTAGCGACACCGGGGAGCTGTTTTTT | CASSLGTSDTGELFF
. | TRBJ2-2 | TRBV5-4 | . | TGTGCCAGCAGCTTGGCATCTAGCACGAACACCGGGGAGCTGTTTTTT | CASSLASSTNTGELFF
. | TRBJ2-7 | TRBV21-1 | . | TGTGCCAGCAGCCTAACAGGGGGCCCCTTCCTGTCCACCTACGAGCAGTACTTC | CASSLTGGPFLSTYEQYF
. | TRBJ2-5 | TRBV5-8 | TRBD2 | TGTGCCAGCAGCTTGGCGGGACTAGCGGGAGAGACCCAGTACTTC | CASSLAGLAGETQYF
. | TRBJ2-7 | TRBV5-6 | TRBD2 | TGTGCCAGCAGCTTGGGGCTAGCGGGGGTCGAGCAGTACTTC | CASSLGLAGVEQYF
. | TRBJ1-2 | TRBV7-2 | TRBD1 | TGTGCCAGCAGCCCGGGGACAGCTAACTATGGCTACACCTTC | CASSPGTANYGYTF
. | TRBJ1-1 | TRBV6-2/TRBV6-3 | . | TGTGCCAGCAGTTACTCTCCCCGGAGCCCTGAAGCTTTCTTT | CASSYSPRSPEAFF
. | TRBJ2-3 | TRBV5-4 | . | TGTGCCAGCAACGAGGGGGGACCCAGGAGCACAGATACGCAGTATTTT | CASNEGGPRSTDTQYF
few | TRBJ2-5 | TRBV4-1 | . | TGCGCCAGCAGCCAAGAGTTGGCCCTCGAGACCCAGTACTTC | CASSQELALETQYF
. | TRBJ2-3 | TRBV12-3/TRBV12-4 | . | TGTGCCAGCACGGGGGTCACAGATACGCAGTATTTT | CASTGVTDTQYF
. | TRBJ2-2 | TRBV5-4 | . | TGTGCCAGCAGCTATAAAGGGACGAACACCGGGGAGCTGTTTTTT | CASSYKGTNTGELFF
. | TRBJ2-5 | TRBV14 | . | TGTGCCAGCAGCCAGAGCGGGTTGAAGACCCAGTACTTC | CASSQSGLKTQYF
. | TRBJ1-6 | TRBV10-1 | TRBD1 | TGCGCCAGCAGACAGGGGAGGTCCCCCCTCCACTTT | CASRQGRSPLHF
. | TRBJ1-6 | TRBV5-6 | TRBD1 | TGTGCCAGCAGAACGGGACAGGGTGTCAGCGGTTCACCCCTCCACTTT | CASRTGQGVSGSPLHF
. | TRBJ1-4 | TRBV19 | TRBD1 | TGTGCTCACAGACGACAGGGCGCTGAAAAACTGTTTTTT | CAHRRQGAEKLFF
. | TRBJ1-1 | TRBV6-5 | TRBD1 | TGTGCCAGCAGGAAACAGGGGGCAGATGAAGCTTTCTTT | CASRKQGADEAFF
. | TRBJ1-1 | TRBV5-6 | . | TGTGCCAGCAGTTCAATAGGAGAGAACACTGAAGCTTTCTTT | CASSSIGENTEAFF
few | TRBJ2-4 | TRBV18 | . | TGTGCCAGCTCACCACCAGGGTCTCGAGGGGACATTCAGTACTTC | CASSPPGSRGDIQYF
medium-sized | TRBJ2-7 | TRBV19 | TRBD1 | TGTGCCAGTAGTCCACAGGGGCTGGACGAGCAGTACTTC | CASSPQGLDEQYF
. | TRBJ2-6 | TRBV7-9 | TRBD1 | TGTGCCAGCAGCTTCTCCAGGGACAGTCTCTCTGGGGCCAACGTCCTGACTTTC | CASSFSRDSLSGANVLTF
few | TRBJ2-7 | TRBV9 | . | TGTGCCAGCAGCGTAGGTGGCCGCTACGAGCAGTACTTC | CASSVGGRYEQYF
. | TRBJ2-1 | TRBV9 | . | TGTGCCAGCAGCGTAGTGGGAGAGGCTCATGAGCAGTTCTTC | CASSVVGEAHEQFF